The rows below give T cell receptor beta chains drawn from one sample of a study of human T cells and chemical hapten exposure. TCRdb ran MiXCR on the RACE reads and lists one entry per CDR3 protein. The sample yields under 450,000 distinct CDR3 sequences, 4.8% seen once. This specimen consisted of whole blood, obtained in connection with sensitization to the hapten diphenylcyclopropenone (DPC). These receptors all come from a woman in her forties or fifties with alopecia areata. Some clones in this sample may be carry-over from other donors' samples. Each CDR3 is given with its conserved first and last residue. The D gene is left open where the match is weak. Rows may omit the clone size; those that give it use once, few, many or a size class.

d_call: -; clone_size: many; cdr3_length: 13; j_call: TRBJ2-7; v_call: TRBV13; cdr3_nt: TGTGCCAGCAGACGGGCCCCCGACTACGAGCAGTACTTC; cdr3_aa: CASRRAPDYEQYF
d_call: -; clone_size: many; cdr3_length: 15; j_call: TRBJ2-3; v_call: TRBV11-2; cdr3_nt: TGTGCCAGCAGCTTAGCCCCGGGGGCGACAGATACGCAGTATTTT; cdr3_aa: CASSLAPGATDTQYF
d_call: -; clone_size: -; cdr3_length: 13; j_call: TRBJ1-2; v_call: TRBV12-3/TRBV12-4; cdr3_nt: TGTGCCAGCAGTTTAACCGATACCTATGGCTACACCTTC; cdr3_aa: CASSLTDTYGYTF
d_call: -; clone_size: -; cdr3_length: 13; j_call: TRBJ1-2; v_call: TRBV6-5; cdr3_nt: TGTGCCAGCAGTTACTCCGAGACCTATGGCTACACCTTC; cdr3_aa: CASSYSETYGYTF
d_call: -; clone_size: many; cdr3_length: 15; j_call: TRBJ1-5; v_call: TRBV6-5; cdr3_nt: TGTGCCAGCAGTTACTCAAGGGGGGCTAACCAGCCCCAGCATTTT; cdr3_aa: CASSYSRGANQPQHF
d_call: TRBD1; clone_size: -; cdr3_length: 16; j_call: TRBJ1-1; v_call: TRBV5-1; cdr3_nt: TGCGCCAGCAGCCCGAACCCGACAGGGATTGACACTGAAGCTTTCTTT; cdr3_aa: CASSPNPTGIDTEAFF
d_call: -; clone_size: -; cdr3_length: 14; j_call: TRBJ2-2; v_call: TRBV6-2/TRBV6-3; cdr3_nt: TGTGCCAGCAGTCGCGGGTTCAACACCGGGGAGCTGTTTTTT; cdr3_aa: CASSRGFNTGELFF
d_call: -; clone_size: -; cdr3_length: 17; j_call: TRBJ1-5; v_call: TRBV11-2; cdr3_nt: TGTGCCAGCAGCTTAAGTAGCAGGTGGGATAGCAATCAGCCCCAGCATTTT; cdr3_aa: CASSLSSRWDSNQPQHF
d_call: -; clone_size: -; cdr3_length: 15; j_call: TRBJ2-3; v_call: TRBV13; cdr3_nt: TGTGCCAGCAGCCTCAGACGCCTCAGCACAGATACGCAGTATTTT; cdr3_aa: CASSLRRLSTDTQYF
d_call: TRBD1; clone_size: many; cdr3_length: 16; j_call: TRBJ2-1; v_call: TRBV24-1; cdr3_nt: TGTGCCACCAGTGGTGGACAGGGGGCGAGGAACAATGAGCAGTTCTTC; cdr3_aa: CATSGGQGARNNEQFF
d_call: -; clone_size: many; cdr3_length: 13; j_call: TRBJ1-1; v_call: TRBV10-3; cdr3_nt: TGTGCCACTTGGGACGGATTGAACACTGAAGCTTTCTTT; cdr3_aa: CATWDGLNTEAFF
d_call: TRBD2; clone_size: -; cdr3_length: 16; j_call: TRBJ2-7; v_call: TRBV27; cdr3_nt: TGTGCCAGCAGTTTAACTCGACTAGCGAGCTCCTACAAGCAGTACTTC; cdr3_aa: CASSLTRLASSYKQYF
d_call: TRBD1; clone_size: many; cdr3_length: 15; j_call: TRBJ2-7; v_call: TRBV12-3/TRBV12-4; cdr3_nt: TGTGCCAGCAGTCGGATGGACAGGGACGTCCAGTCGCAGTACTTC; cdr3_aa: CASSRMDRDVQSQYF